Below are 30 T cell receptor beta chains sequenced from a single sample in a study of blood T cell repertoires in COVID-19. Assay: immunoSEQ multiplex PCR; the TCRdb copy retains only in-frame clones and omits some. The data hold about 52,000 clones, with 85% to 90% observed a single time. The material sequenced was peripheral blood. The receptors stem from a human donor in a cohort sampled during active COVID-19.

V usage is TRBV30 and J usage is TRBJ1-5; 10 nucleotides align to TRBD1. The germline gives CDR1 GTSNPN, CDR2 SVGIG (reference sequence). V trimming: 3 bases; J trimming: 5 bases; junction bases outside the gene matches: 7. CDR3 length: 15 amino acids. The chain's CDR3 is CAWSRDRGWDQPQHF. For the CDR3, the DNA is TGTGCCTGGAGCCGGGACAGGGGTTGGGATCAGCCCCAGCATTTT.

The count of this clone is one. The chain carries TRBV28 and TRBJ1-4; a possible D gene is TRBD1 (5 bases). CDR3 size: 14 residues. Germline lookup yields CDR1 MDHEN and CDR2 SYDVKM. V was pared by 2 bases and J by 7 bases, with 11 bases between. CDR3 region: CASSLPQGGEKLFF. As DNA, the CDR3 is TGTGCCAGCAGTTTACCCCAGGGCGGTGAAAAACTGTTTTTT.

In DNA, the CDR3 is TGTGCCAGCTCACCACCCAGCGGCGGGGGGGAGACCCAGTACTTC. Its protein product is CASSPPSGGGETQYF. The V and J genes are TRBV18 and TRBJ2-5; TRBD2 matches at 8 bases. Germline V CDR1 and CDR2: KGHSH, LQKENI. V was pared by 0 bases and J by 5 bases, with 5 bases of the junction left unmatched. The CDR3 sequence is 15 residues long.

This clone occurred once. The J gene is TRBJ2-3, the V gene TRBV5-6; 10 bases are a match to TRBD2. V dropped 4 bases and J dropped 0; count of bases not matched to a gene: 5. CDR1 and CDR2 from the germline V gene are SGHDT and YYEEEE. This CDR3 spans 16 amino acids. CDR3 bases: TGTGCCAGCAGCCTAACTAGCGGGACTAGCACAGATACGCAGTATTTT. It is translated as CASSLTSGTSTDTQYF.

J is TRBJ1-2 and V is TRBV27; D is possibly TRBD1 (5 bases). Germline CDR1 and CDR2: MNHEY and SMNVEV (reference sequence). V shed 2 bases and J shed 2 bases, with 6 bases lying between them. The CDR3 is made up of 13 amino acids. The chain's CDR3 is CASSLAGNYGYTF. The CDR3 coding sequence is TGTGCCAGCAGTTTAGCAGGGAACTATGGCTACACCTTC.

The chain carries TRBV5-1 and TRBJ1-2; D is ambiguous. Germline CDR1 reads SGHRS; CDR2 reads YFSETQ. Deletions cut 0 bases from V and 7 bases from J, with 16 bases between. This CDR3 region has 15 residues. CDR3 nucleotides: TGCGCCAGCAGCTTGGATCTTCGGGATGTGCGTGGCTACACCTTC. Translated: CASSLDLRDVRGYTF.

The J gene is TRBJ2-1, the V gene TRBV5-1; 12 nucleotides align to TRBD2. The length of the CDR3 is 16 residues. Germline assignment: CDR1 SGHRS and CDR2 YFSETQ. Trimming took 2 bases from V and 5 from J; bases not matched to a gene: 5. DNA for the CDR3: TGCGCCAGCAGCTTACTAGCGGGAGGCCAAAACAATGAGCAGTTCTTC. This gives the protein CASSLLAGGQNNEQFF.

The chain is built from TRBV19 and TRBJ1-2, with 12 bases that match TRBD1. The CDR3 is made up of 17 amino acids. Per the germline V gene, CDR1 is LNHDA and CDR2 is SQIVND (reference sequence). Losses at the gene ends were 5 bases for V and 8 bases for J; bases not matched to a gene: 15. The CDR3 loop reads CASSPPLGTGGWRGYTF. CDR3 nucleotide sequence: TGTGCCAGTAGTCCCCCCCTCGGGACAGGGGGCTGGCGAGGCTACACCTTC.

The rearrangement links TRBV7-4 to TRBJ2-1; 8 bases are a match to TRBD1. The V gene's germline CDR1 is SGHVT and CDR2 SQSDAQ. This CDR3 has 17 residues. Trimming took 5 bases from V and 7 from J; bases not matched to a gene: 16. CDR3 nucleotides: TGTGCCAGCAGCCCAAAACCGGGCAGGGGGCGAGAGAATGAGCAGTTCTTC. Translation gives CASSPKPGRGRENEQFF.

The chain carries TRBV14 and TRBJ2-5; D not certain. Per germline, CDR1 SGHDN and CDR2 FVKESK. The CDR3 totals 16 residues. Trimming took off 2 bases at V and 5 bases at J, with 18 bases between the two ends. The CDR3 region is CASSQTPRRRRETQYF. The CDR3 DNA is TGTGCCAGCAGCCAAACCCCCCGGCGGCGCCGGGAGACCCAGTACTTC.

This sequence joins TRBV6-5 and TRBJ1-2; 11 positions match TRBD1. V trimming: 6 bases; J trimming: 4 bases; junction bases outside the gene matches: 7. CDR3 length equals 15 residues. Germline values: CDR1 MNHEY, CDR2 SVGAGI. This CDR3 is CASRGTGGSSYGYTF. CDR3 DNA sequence: TGTGCCAGCAGGGGGACAGGGGGGAGTAGCTATGGCTACACCTTC.

V is TRBV30 and J is TRBJ2-7; tentative D call: TRBD1 (5 bases). Trimming removed 2 bases from V and 0 bases from J, with 20 bases in between. The CDR3 extends over 17 amino acids. The germline V gene encodes CDR1 GTSNPN and CDR2 SVGIG (reference sequence). CDR3 loop: CAWSSEWGLRSSYEQYF. The CDR3 bases are TGTGCCTGGAGTTCTGAATGGGGCTTGCGGAGCTCCTACGAGCAGTACTTC.

The gene calls are TRBV5-1 and TRBJ2-3; 9 bases are a match to TRBD2. Germline V gene data show CDR1 as SGHRS and CDR2 as YFSETQ. With 0 bases clipped from V and 2 bases from J, the junction kept 7 bases outside the gene matches. This CDR3 spans 17 amino acids. DNA for the CDR3: TGCGCCAGCAGCTTGGGAAGGGCGGGAGGGCCCACAGATACGCAGTATTTT. This encodes CASSLGRAGGPTDTQYF. Based on the CDR3 plus reference TRBV5-1 and TRBJ2-3, the full variable domain is KAGVTQTPRYLIKTRGQQVTLSCSPISGHRSVSWYQQTPGQGLQFLFEYFSETQRNKGNFPGRFSGRQFSNSRSEMNVSTLELGDSALYLCASSLGRAGGPTDTQYFGPGTRLTVL.

The rearrangement links TRBV3-1 (or the pseudogene TRBV3-2) to TRBJ1-2; D uncertain. V dropped 0 bases and J dropped 8 bases, with 10 bases sitting between them. CDR1 is LGHDT and CDR2 is YNNKEL in the germline V gene (reference sequence). This CDR3 comprises 13 residues. CDR3 in DNA: TGTGCCAGCAGCCAAGAAGCGGCACGGGGCTACACCTTC. Its translation is CASSQEAARGYTF.

The rearrangement links TRBV11-1 to TRBJ1-2; TRBD1 agrees at 10 bases. V was clipped by 3 bases and J by 5 bases; unmatched bases: 3. This CDR3 has 14 amino acids. Germline CDR1 and CDR2: SGHAT and FQDESV (reference sequence). The CDR3 nucleotides read TGTGCCAGCAGCTTCGGACAGGGGGTATATGGCTACACCTTC. This encodes CASSFGQGVYGYTF.

This chain joins TRBV4-1 and TRBJ1-1, with D possibly matching TRBD1 (5 bases). This CDR3 has 14 amino acids. Per the germline V gene, CDR1 is MGHRA and CDR2 is YSYEKL. The ends were cut back, 2 bases at V and 5 bases at J, with 12 bases in the middle. Here the CDR3 DNA reads TGCGCCAGCAGCCAAAGAGGGGAGGGGACTGAAGCTTTCTTT. Protein sequence: CASSQRGEGTEAFF.

The rearrangement joins TRBV5-8 to TRBJ2-4; 9 bases are a match to TRBD1. The length of the CDR3 is 14 residues. The V gene end was trimmed by 4 bases and the J gene end by 7 bases; junction bases not matched to a gene: 6. The germline CDR1 and CDR2 sequences are SGHTS and YDEGEE. In nucleotides, the CDR3 is TGTGCCAGCAGCACCGACAGGGGGGGCAACATTCAGTACTTC. Amino acid sequence: CASSTDRGGNIQYF.

The gene calls are TRBV18 and TRBJ2-2; TRBD1 matches 11 bases. The length of the CDR3 is 16 residues. Germline V gene lookup returns CDR1 KGHSH and CDR2 LQKENI. J lost 10 bases, V lost 3 bases, and 10 bases had no gene match. The CDR3 nucleotides are TGTGCCAGCTCACCTCGGACAGGGGGCGTCGTCGAGGAGCTGTTTTTT. It specifies CASSPRTGGVVEELFF.

The chain combines TRBV3-1 (or the pseudogene TRBV3-2) with TRBJ1-4; no clear D. Germline values: CDR1 LGHDT, CDR2 YNNKEL (reference sequence). This CDR3 contains 14 residues. V was clipped by 4 bases and J by 3 bases, with 9 bases between them. CDR3 loop: CASSLAGSNEKLFF. The CDR3 DNA is TGTGCCAGCAGCCTGGCCGGGTCTAATGAAAAACTGTTTTTT.

This chain links TRBV6-5 with TRBJ2-7; the match to TRBD1 covers 9 bases. V shed 6 bases, J shed 5 bases, and the junction held 8 bases outside the gene matches. Germline V gives CDR1 MNHEY, CDR2 SVGAGI. The CDR3 has 14 amino acids. The CDR3: CASSRGQGRNEQYF. For the CDR3, the DNA is TGTGCCAGCAGCCGCGGACAGGGGAGGAACGAGCAGTACTTC.

The rearrangement links TRBV5-6 to TRBJ2-3, with 12 bases identical to TRBD2. Germline-derived CDR1 and CDR2 are SGHDT and YYEEEE. With 4 bases clipped from V and 0 bases from J, the junction kept 12 bases outside the gene matches. CDR3 length: 19 residues. The chain's CDR3 is CASSTLRLAGETSTDTQYF. As DNA, the CDR3 is TGTGCCAGCAGCACACTCAGACTAGCGGGGGAGACTAGCACAGATACGCAGTATTTT. The variable domain in full, with the rest retrieved from reference TRBV5-6 and TRBJ2-3, is DAGVTQSPTHLIKTRGQQVTLRCSPKSGHDTVSWYQQALGQGPQFIFQYYEEEERQRGNFPDRFSGHQFPNYSSELNVNALLLGDSALYLCASSTLRLAGETSTDTQYFGPGTRLTVL.

The chain couples TRBV28 to TRBJ1-1; TRBD1 aligns across 7 bases. The CDR3 totals 15 residues. Germline CDR1 MDHEN, CDR2 SYDVKM. The trim removed 4 bases at V and 1 base at J, leaving 6 bases unmatched. The CDR3 nucleotides read TGTGCCAGCAGTTGGGGGACAGCTACGAACACTGAAGCTTTCTTT. Translation: CASSWGTATNTEAFF.

V and J are TRBV30 and TRBJ1-5; possible D gene TRBD1, 5 bases. Germline V gene sequence: CDR1 GTSNPN, CDR2 SVGIG (reference sequence). Trimming pared 2 bases from V and 0 bases from J, leaving 8 bases between. The CDR3 is made up of 14 amino acids. This CDR3 is CAWSRQSSNQPQHF. CDR3 nucleotides: TGTGCCTGGAGTAGACAGTCTAGCAATCAGCCCCAGCATTTT.

This clone came up a few times. The rearrangement uses TRBV6-1 and TRBJ1-2; possible D gene TRBD1, 5 bases. V was shortened by 2 bases and J by 8 bases, with 12 bases between the two germline ends. Germline loops: CDR1 MNHNS, CDR2 SASEGT. This CDR3 contains 13 residues. The CDR3 DNA reads TGTGCCAGCAGTGAACCGGGGGAAGAAGGCTACACCTTC. Translation gives CASSEPGEEGYTF.

The chain carries TRBV6-5 and TRBJ2-7, with a weak D call TRBD2 (6 bases). Looked up from germline, CDR1 is MNHEY and CDR2 is SVGAGI. This CDR3 spans 16 amino acids. V lost 0 bases and J 1 base, leaving 13 bases between the germline ends. This CDR3 reads CASSYSISGTSYEQYF. The CDR3 DNA follows: TGTGCCAGCAGTTACTCGATTTCAGGGACTTCCTACGAGCAGTACTTC.

This chain links TRBV5-4 with TRBJ2-2, with TRBD2 identical over 10 bases. The CDR3 consists of 19 residues. Germline V gene data show CDR1 as SGHNT and CDR2 as YYREEE (reference sequence). V was clipped by 5 bases and J by 3 bases; unmatched bases: 16. The CDR3 region has the DNA TGTGCCAGCAGGCCCGGGGTTGCTAGCGGGGGAGGTTACACCGGGGAGCTGTTTTTT. It translates to CASRPGVASGGGYTGELFF.

This chain connects TRBV5-1 to TRBJ2-1; D remains unclear. Per germline, CDR1 SGHRS and CDR2 YFSETQ. The CDR3 has 13 amino acids. The germline V and J ends were trimmed by 2 bases and 15 bases, with 18 bases remaining between them. CDR3 in amino acids: CASSFSQAYGLFF. The CDR3 DNA is TGCGCCAGCAGCTTCTCTCAAGCGTATGGTCTGTTCTTC.

Remarks on this clone: Other nucleotide sequences in the sample specify the same CDR3. The chain uses TRBV18 and TRBJ1-1; a weak D match, TRBD1 (6 bases). In germline, CDR1 is KGHSH, CDR2 LQKENI. The length of the CDR3 is 14 residues. V was shortened by 1 base and J by 5 bases, with 11 bases between the two germline ends. As DNA, the CDR3 is TGTGCCAGCTCACCACGGTCAGGGGATACTGAAGCTTTCTTT. The encoded protein is CASSPRSGDTEAFF.

This chain joins TRBV6-5 and TRBJ2-2, with 9 bases aligning to TRBD1. CDR1 is MNHEY, CDR2 SVGAGI, per germline. Trimming cost V 6 bases and J 1 base; bases outside gene matches: 3. This CDR3 has 15 residues. The CDR3 DNA sequence: TGTGCCAGCAGACCGGGACAGGGGAACACCGGGGAGCTGTTTTTT. Its protein is CASRPGQGNTGELFF.

CDR3 region: CASSEALPGRPETQYF. CDR3 nucleotide sequence: TGTGCCAGCAGTGAAGCGCTCCCCGGCAGGCCCGAGACCCAGTACTTC. The V call is TRBV6-1, the J call TRBJ2-5; D unclear. CDR3 size: 16 residues. V shed 0 bases and J shed 5 bases, with 16 bases lying between them. Germline lookup yields CDR1 MNHNS and CDR2 SASEGT.